This note documents a single T cell receptor beta chain sequence. The CDR3 runs 16 residues. Germline-derived CDR1 and CDR2 are SGHTA and FQGTGA. J gave up 4 bases and V 1 base, and 4 bases lay outside the gene matches. Generated by immunoSEQ multiplex PCR, the TCRdb table keeps only in-frame clones and is missing some. The data hold some 63,000 clones, with roughly 78% observed a single time. This specimen belongs to a study of blood T cell repertoires in COVID-19. Study overall: Sites in the United States, Italy and Spain provided acute and convalescent COVID-19 samples.

The genes are TRBV7-3 and TRBJ2-3; 11 bases are a match to TRBD2. Material: peripheral blood. The sequence was collected from a human donor in a cohort sampled during active COVID-19. The CDR3 DNA sequence: TGTGCCAGCAGCTTAATAGCGGGAGGGGAATCAGATACGCAGTATTTT. Translating it yields CASSLIAGGESDTQYF. Full variable domain (missing parts from reference TRBV7-3 and TRBJ2-3): GAGVSQTPSNKVTEKGKYVELRCDPISGHTALYWYRQSLGQGPEFLIYFQGTGAADDSGLPNDRFFAVRPEGSVSTLKIQRTERGDSAVYLCASSLIAGGESDTQYFGPGTRLTVL.